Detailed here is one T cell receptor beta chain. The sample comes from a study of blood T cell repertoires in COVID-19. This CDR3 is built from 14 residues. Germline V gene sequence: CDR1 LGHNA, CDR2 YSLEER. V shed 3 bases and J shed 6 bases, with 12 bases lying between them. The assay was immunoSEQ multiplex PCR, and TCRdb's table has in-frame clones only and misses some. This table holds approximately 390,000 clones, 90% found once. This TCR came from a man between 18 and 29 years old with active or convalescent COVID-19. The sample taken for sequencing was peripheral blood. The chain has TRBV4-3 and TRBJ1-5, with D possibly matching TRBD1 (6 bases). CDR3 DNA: TGCGCCAGCAGCCAGGACAGTACCCTTCAGCCCCAGCATTTT. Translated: CASSQDSTLQPQHF.